Each of the 17 T cell receptor beta chains below was sequenced from the same sample in a study of T cells after yellow fever vaccination. Each CDR3 protein gets one entry after TCRdb re-called the 5' RACE reads with MiXCR. The data show 350,000 to 450,000 distinct CDR3 sequences, roughly 20% seen once. This specimen was PBMCs, taken before the yellow fever booster vaccination. The receptors originated from a man aged 18 to 30 who received the YFV17D yellow fever vaccine.

This clonotype was counted ten times or more. This chain uses TRBV5-1 with TRBJ1-1; no firm D call. Trimming took off 1 base at V and 1 base at J, with 14 bases between the two ends. CDR3 size: 16 residues. Germline CDR1 SGHRS, CDR2 YFSETQ. CDR3 loop: CASSLSILGRNTEAFF. The CDR3 DNA reads TGCGCCAGCAGCTTGTCTATTCTTGGGCGGAACACTGAAGCTTTCTTT.

The chain employs TRBV20-1 and TRBJ1-2; tentative D call: TRBD1 (6 bases). Germline V gene data show CDR1 as DFQATT and CDR2 as SNEGSKA (reference sequence). V lost 8 bases and J 7 bases, leaving 20 bases between the germline ends. CDR3 length: 13 amino acids. The CDR3 DNA reads TGCAGTACCCTGGGGTTCGGGGGCTCTGGCTACACCTTC. Translating gives CSTLGFGGSGYTF.

The rearrangement links TRBV6-6 to TRBJ2-5; 9 positions agree with TRBD1. The CDR3 loop spans 15 amino acids. In germline, CDR1 is MNHNY, CDR2 SVGAGI (reference sequence). V was pared by 6 bases and J by 5 bases, with 10 bases of the junction left unmatched. The CDR3 DNA sequence: TGTGCCAGCAGCCTCGGGACAGGGACTCTGGAGACCCAGTACTTC. Its translation: CASSLGTGTLETQYF.

The chain links TRBV12-5 to TRBJ2-5; 11 bases are a match to TRBD2. Trimming removed 3 bases from V and 0 bases from J; junction bases left unmatched: 15. CDR1 is LGHNT and CDR2 is FRNRAP in the germline V gene. This CDR3 is 20 amino acids long. The CDR3 sequence: CASGFPPGTSGPMYQETQYF. CDR3 DNA sequence: TGTGCTAGTGGTTTTCCGCCCGGGACTAGCGGACCGATGTACCAAGAGACCCAGTACTTC.

This clonotype occurred many times. V gene TRBV29-1 combines with J gene TRBJ2-7; no firm D call. The CDR3 is made up of 13 amino acids. The germline gives CDR1 SQVTM, CDR2 ANQGSEA. V was trimmed by 7 bases and J by 6 bases, leaving 19 bases between them. CDR3 DNA sequence: TGCAGCGCTGGGCGACAAGAGTCAACCGAGCAGTACTTC. Its protein product is CSAGRQESTEQYF.

This rearrangement joins TRBV5-6 to TRBJ2-7, with D perhaps TRBD1 (5 bases). Germline CDR1 SGHDT, CDR2 YYEEEE. The V gene lost 1 base and the J gene lost 6 bases, with 17 bases spanning the gap. The CDR3 is 15 residues long. CDR3 sequence reads: CASSLPRRAMSEQYF. CDR3 nucleotides: TGTGCCAGCAGCTTGCCCCGCAGGGCAATGAGCGAGCAGTACTTC.

The gene calls are TRBV3-1 and TRBJ2-3; a weak D match, TRBD1 (6 bases). Between the trimmed V and J ends, which lost 2 bases and 3 bases, there was a span of 21 bases. Germline CDR1 is LGHDT and CDR2 is YNNKEL (reference sequence). The CDR3 extends over 18 amino acids. In DNA form, the CDR3 reads TGTGCCAGCAGCCAATCCCGACGGTACAGGGTGGGGACAGATACGCAGTATTTT. It encodes CASSQSRRYRVGTDTQYF.

The rearrangement joins TRBV24-1 to TRBJ2-2; 9 nucleotides align to TRBD1. CDR3 size: 17 residues. J lost 1 base, V lost 1 base, and 3 bases had no gene match. Germline values: CDR1 KGHDR, CDR2 SFDVKD. The CDR3 here is CATSDFEGQGNTGELFF. For the CDR3, the DNA is TGTGCCACCAGTGATTTTGAGGGACAGGGGAACACCGGGGAGCTGTTTTTT.

This clonotype was detected only a few times. The genes are TRBV5-6 and TRBJ2-7; D gene uncertain. Trimming pared 4 bases from V and 4 bases from J, leaving 21 bases between. Germline V gene sequence: CDR1 SGHDT, CDR2 YYEEEE. The CDR3 is 16 residues long. The CDR3 reads CASSLPTTSVGYEQYV. The CDR3 DNA reads as TGTGCCAGCAGCCTCCCGACAACCAGCGTGGGATACGAGCAGTACGTC.

The sample holds a few counts of this clonotype. This chain links TRBV6-2 or TRBV6-3 with TRBJ2-1; tentatively, D is TRBD2 (6 bases). CDR1 and CDR2 (germline): MNHEY, SVGEGT. Trimming took off 5 bases at V and 3 bases at J, with 14 bases between the two ends. CDR3 length: 15 residues. CDR3 protein: CASSPRLGSYNEQFF. CDR3 DNA sequence: TGTGCCAGCAGTCCGAGACTAGGAAGCTACAATGAGCAGTTCTTC.

This clonotype has more than one count but fewer than ten. The chain couples TRBV5-1 to TRBJ1-2; possible D gene TRBD1, 5 bases. The CDR3 is made up of 14 amino acids. V lost 7 bases and J 0 bases, leaving 13 bases between the germline ends. From germline, CDR1 is SGHRS and CDR2 YFSETQ. The CDR3: CASESGTSNYGYTF. CDR3 nucleotides: TGCGCCAGCGAGTCCGGGACTTCTAACTATGGCTACACCTTC.

This clonotype was recorded many times. The chain has TRBV4-2 and TRBJ2-3, with D perhaps matching TRBD1 (8 bases). This CDR3 contains 15 residues. Deletions cut 4 bases from V and 9 bases from J, with 20 bases between. Germline CDR1 LGHNA, CDR2 YNFKEQ. The chain's CDR3 is CASSPLTGGVRTQYF. CDR3 DNA: TGTGCCAGCAGCCCCCTCACAGGGGGGGTCAGAACGCAGTATTTT.

This clonotype was counted only a few times. The chain's CDR3 is CASSYPNSPLHF. The CDR3 DNA follows: TGTGCCAGCAGTTATCCGAATTCACCCCTCCACTTT. The chain combines TRBV12-3 or TRBV12-4 with TRBJ1-6, with D hard to call. V lost 4 bases, J lost 7 bases, and 5 bases lay in between. There are 12 residues in the CDR3.

This clonotype has a handful of counts. The J gene is TRBJ2-2, the V gene TRBV3-1, with TRBD2 matching over 7 bases. The CDR3 covers 15 residues. Germline trimming cut 1 base from V and 4 bases from J; bases unmatched to any gene: 3. CDR1 LGHDT and CDR2 YNNKEL come from the germline V gene (reference sequence). In nucleotides, the CDR3 is TGTGCCAGCAGCCAAGGGACTAGTAGCACCGGGGAGCTGTTTTTT. Encoded protein: CASSQGTSSTGELFF.

This chain joins TRBV24-1 and TRBJ2-5, with D unclear. The CDR3 contains 15 residues. CDR1 and CDR2 from the germline V gene are KGHDR and SFDVKD. Between the trimmed V and J ends, which lost 6 bases and 7 bases, there was a span of 20 bases. The DNA for the CDR3 is TGTGCCACCAGTCGTTCCGGGCCCCGGAGTGGGACCCAGTACTTC. Its protein is CATSRSGPRSGTQYF.

This clonotype was observed a few times. V is TRBV5-5 and J is TRBJ1-2; D is undetermined. CDR1 and CDR2 (germline): SGHKS, YYEKEE (reference sequence). The CDR3 consists of 14 residues. The V gene lost 0 bases and the J gene lost 6 bases, with 12 bases spanning the gap. CDR3 in DNA: TGTGCCAGCAGCTTGGAATGGTTCCCAAATGGCTACACCTTC. This encodes CASSLEWFPNGYTF.

The chain has TRBV4-2 and TRBJ1-3; D is ambiguous. Trimming took 1 base from V and 7 from J, leaving 11 bases between them. The CDR3 runs 14 residues. The germline V gene encodes CDR1 LGHNA and CDR2 YNFKEQ. The CDR3 nucleotides read TGTGCCAGCAGCCAAGCTGTCGGGCCGAACACCATATATTTT. Translated, it gives CASSQAVGPNTIYF.